The clone carrying this TCR beta chain was observed at least ten times. Its target is unknown. The data derive from a study of neurological immune-mediated disorders. General study results and limits: While HTLV-1-associated myelopathy showed the greatest TCR clonal expansion, multiple sclerosis showed the least, falling below healthy controls.

The cDNA was generated through 5'RACE incorporating 10-nucleotide random UMIs. Each CDR3 protein is one row after TCRdb ran MiXCR on the 5' RACE reads. The data show 35,000 to 45,000 distinct CDR3 sequences, around 6.8% seen once. The V end lost 0 bases, the J end lost 6 bases, and 17 bases lay between the germline ends. Germline V gene sequence: CDR1 DFQATT, CDR2 SNEGSKA (reference sequence). CDR3 size: 15 residues. The clonotype originates from a woman aged 40 to 50 in good health. The V call is TRBV20-1, the J call TRBJ1-1; D may be TRBD1 (5 bases). What was sequenced was PBMCs. CDR3 sequence: CSARDLLGREAEAFF. The CDR3 DNA is TGCAGTGCTAGAGATCTCTTGGGGCGGGAGGCTGAAGCTTTCTTT.